The 6 T cell receptor beta chains reported below all come from one sample, sequenced in a study of T-cell reconstitution after alpha-beta-depleted transplantation in children. Unique molecular identifiers were incorporated into the prepared TCRbeta library. TCRdb re-analysed the PCR reads in MiXCR, keeping a single row per CDR3 protein. Of hundreds of thousands of distinct CDR3 sequences listed, roughly 13% are singletons. The starting material was PBMCs, mostly from graft donor cells, obtained 360 days after TCRalphabeta/CD19-depleted stem cell transplant. These receptors came from a male patient between 10 and 17 years old who had a stem cell transplant for acute myeloid leukemia, so the T cells may come from the graft donor.

This clonotype has more than one count but fewer than ten. The gene calls are TRBV10-3 and TRBJ2-7; 9 positions agree with TRBD1. V was pared by 2 bases and J by 6 bases, with 8 bases of the junction left unmatched. CDR1 is ENHRY, CDR2 SYGVKD, per germline. The CDR3 is 15 amino acids. The CDR3 protein is CAISENDRGSCEQYF. Here the CDR3 DNA reads TGTGCCATCAGTGAGAATGACAGGGGGAGCTGCGAGCAGTACTTC.

This clonotype was seen repeatedly, ten times or more. This chain joins TRBV29-1 and TRBJ2-6; the D gene is possibly TRBD1 (6 bases). Germline V gene lookup returns CDR1 SQVTM and CDR2 ANQGSEA. The CDR3 sequence is 15 residues long. Trimming shortened V by 6 bases and J by 0 bases, and 12 bases separated the two germline ends. The CDR3 is CSVPRTASGANVLTF. CDR3 in DNA: TGCAGCGTGCCTAGGACAGCCTCTGGGGCCAACGTCCTGACTTTC.

Ten or more counts support this clonotype. The CDR3 bases are TGTGCCAGCAGTCTCAACCCGGGACTAGCCAGTAATGAGCAGTTCTTC. Its translation: CASSLNPGLASNEQFF. The V gene is TRBV12-3 or TRBV12-4, the J gene TRBJ2-1; 9 bases line up with TRBD2. The V and J ends lost 5 bases and 7 bases, in that order; junction bases with no gene match: 12. The CDR3 is made up of 16 amino acids.

This clonotype was counted only a few times. The chain is built from TRBV12-3 or TRBV12-4 and TRBJ1-2; D is uncertain. V lost 3 bases and J lost 5, with 16 bases in between. The CDR3 totals 15 residues. CDR3 region: CASSFARVSSYGYTF. The CDR3, as DNA: TGTGCCAGCAGTTTTGCCCGGGTCTCGTCTTATGGCTACACCTTC.

In this sample, this clonotype turned up a few times. This chain uses TRBV15 with TRBJ2-3; tentatively, D is TRBD1 or TRBD2 (5 bases each). The germline CDR1 and CDR2 sequences are LNHNV and YYDKDF (reference sequence). This CDR3 has 14 amino acids. V was clipped by 3 bases and J by 1 base, with 8 bases between them. CDR3 DNA sequence: TGTGCCACCAGCAGCAGGGACCGCACAGATACGCAGTATTTT. It is translated as CATSSRDRTDTQYF.

The count of this clonotype is one. The chain couples TRBV12-3 or TRBV12-4 to TRBJ1-1; no firm D call. V lost 1 base and J 4 bases, leaving 13 bases between the germline ends. The CDR3 covers 15 residues. The CDR3 sequence is CASSLVLLLGTEAFF. The CDR3 region has the DNA TGTGCCAGCAGTTTAGTTTTGCTCCTGGGCACTGAAGCTTTCTTT.